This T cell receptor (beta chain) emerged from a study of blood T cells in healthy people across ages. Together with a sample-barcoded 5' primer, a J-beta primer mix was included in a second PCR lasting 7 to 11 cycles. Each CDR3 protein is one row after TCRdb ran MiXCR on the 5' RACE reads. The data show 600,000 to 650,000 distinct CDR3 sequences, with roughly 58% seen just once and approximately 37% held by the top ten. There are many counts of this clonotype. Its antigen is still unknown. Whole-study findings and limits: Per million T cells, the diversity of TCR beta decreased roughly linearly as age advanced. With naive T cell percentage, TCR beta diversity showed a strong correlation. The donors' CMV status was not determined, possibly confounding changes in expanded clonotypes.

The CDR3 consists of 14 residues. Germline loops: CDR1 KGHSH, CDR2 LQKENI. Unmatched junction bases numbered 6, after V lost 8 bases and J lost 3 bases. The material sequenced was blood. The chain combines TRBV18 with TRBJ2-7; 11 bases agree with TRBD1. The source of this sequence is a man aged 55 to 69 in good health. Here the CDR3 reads CASSPGTGGYEQYF. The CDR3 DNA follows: TGTGCCAGCAGCCCCGGGACAGGGGGCTACGAGCAGTACTTC. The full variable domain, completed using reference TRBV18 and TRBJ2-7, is NAGVMQNPRHLVRRRGQEARLRCSPMKGHSHVYWYRQLPEEGLKFMVYLQKENIIDESGMPKERFSAEFPKEGPSILRIQQVVRGDSAAYFCASSPGTGGYEQYFGPGTRLTVT.